These T cell receptor beta chains were read from a single sample in a study of OX40 agonist ivuxolimab in advanced cancers. Generated by immunoSEQ multiplex PCR, the TCRdb table keeps only in-frame clones and is missing some. The sample gives 40,000 to 45,000 clones, around 83% of which show up once; less than 20% is in the top ten. The input for sequencing was CD4+ or CD8+ T cells sorted from blood, taken in a trial of the OX40 agonist ivuxolimab. The receptor source for this set is an adult with an advanced solid tumor such as melanoma, head and neck, liver or kidney cancer. The CDR3 runs from the conserved cysteine through the conserved F or W. The order of the fields is D gene, clone size, J gene, V gene, CDR3 protein, CDR3 DNA. The D gene is left open where the match is weak. Some rows mark clone size as missing; the rest say once, few, many or name a class of expanded clone.

D gene: .
clone size: .
J gene: TRBJ1-5
V gene: TRBV5-1
CDR3 protein: CASSSSSNQPQHF
CDR3 DNA: TGCGCCAGCAGCTCCAGTAGCAATCAGCCCCAGCATTTT

D gene: .
clone size: .
J gene: TRBJ2-7
V gene: TRBV7-2
CDR3 protein: CASSSPRLYAHEQYF
CDR3 DNA: TGTGCCAGCAGCTCCCCCAGACTATACGCCCACGAGCAGTACTTC

D gene: TRBD2
clone size: .
J gene: TRBJ2-1
V gene: TRBV11-2
CDR3 protein: CASSNSGGGSSYNEQFF
CDR3 DNA: TGTGCCAGCAGTAACTCTGGCGGGGGTAGCTCCTACAATGAGCAGTTCTTC

D gene: .
clone size: .
J gene: TRBJ2-5
V gene: TRBV2
CDR3 protein: CASSEGSLVKTQYF
CDR3 DNA: TGTGCCAGCAGTGAAGGTAGCTTAGTGAAGACCCAGTACTTC

D gene: .
clone size: .
J gene: TRBJ2-2
V gene: TRBV25-1
CDR3 protein: CASSEYGPNTGELFF
CDR3 DNA: TGTGCCAGCAGTGAATACGGCCCGAACACCGGGGAGCTGTTTTTT

D gene: .
clone size: .
J gene: TRBJ2-3
V gene: TRBV1
CDR3 protein: CTSSQVVRRDTQYF
CDR3 DNA: TGCACCAGCAGCCAAGTAGTCCGGAGGGATACGCAGTATTTT

D gene: .
clone size: .
J gene: TRBJ1-2
V gene: TRBV7-9
CDR3 protein: CASSPRDDNYGYTF
CDR3 DNA: TGTGCCAGCAGCCCACGGGACGACAACTATGGCTACACCTTC

D gene: .
clone size: .
J gene: TRBJ1-1
V gene: TRBV13
CDR3 protein: CASSYESGNTEAFF
CDR3 DNA: TGTGCCAGCAGTTACGAAAGTGGGAACACTGAAGCTTTCTTT

D gene: .
clone size: .
J gene: TRBJ2-1
V gene: TRBV7-9
CDR3 protein: CAALSGWGSSYNEQFF
CDR3 DNA: TGTGCCGCCCTTTCCGGTTGGGGGAGCTCCTACAATGAGCAGTTCTTC

D gene: .
clone size: once
J gene: TRBJ2-7
V gene: TRBV7-9
CDR3 protein: CASSPFTGRSSYEQYF
CDR3 DNA: TGTGCCAGCAGCCCTTTTACGGGACGTAGCTCCTACGAGCAGTACTTC

D gene: .
clone size: .
J gene: TRBJ2-7
V gene: TRBV6-5
CDR3 protein: CASSLRQPTYEQYF
CDR3 DNA: TGTGCCAGCAGTTTAAGACAGCCTACCTACGAGCAGTACTTC

D gene: TRBD1
clone size: .
J gene: TRBJ1-2
V gene: TRBV19
CDR3 protein: CASSIGDRDVDGYTF
CDR3 DNA: TGTGCCAGTAGTATAGGGGACAGGGACGTAGACGGCTACACCTTC

D gene: TRBD2
clone size: .
J gene: TRBJ2-5
V gene: TRBV14
CDR3 protein: CASSQDREGMETQYF
CDR3 DNA: TGTGCCAGCAGCCAAGATCGGGAGGGGATGGAGACCCAGTACTTC

D gene: .
clone size: .
J gene: TRBJ1-4
V gene: TRBV19
CDR3 protein: CASSALGLRNEKLFF
CDR3 DNA: TGTGCCAGTAGTGCGCTTGGCCTGCGTAATGAAAAACTGTTTTTT

D gene: .
clone size: .
J gene: TRBJ2-7
V gene: TRBV5-6
CDR3 protein: CASRYGTPSSEQYF
CDR3 DNA: TGTGCCAGCAGGTACGGGACCCCGTCCTCCGAGCAGTACTTC

D gene: .
clone size: .
J gene: TRBJ1-2
V gene: TRBV6-6
CDR3 protein: CASSSTRIYGYTF
CDR3 DNA: TGTGCCAGCAGTTCTACCCGGATCTATGGCTACACCTTC

D gene: .
clone size: .
J gene: TRBJ2-1
V gene: TRBV5-6
CDR3 protein: CASSPGRIYNEQFF
CDR3 DNA: TGTGCCAGCAGCCCAGGGAGGATTTACAATGAGCAGTTCTTC

D gene: .
clone size: .
J gene: TRBJ2-7
V gene: TRBV11-2
CDR3 protein: CASSQGGSYEQYF
CDR3 DNA: TGTGCCAGCAGTCAGGGGGGGTCCTACGAGCAGTACTTC

D gene: .
clone size: .
J gene: TRBJ2-7
V gene: TRBV6-5
CDR3 protein: CASSYSILGAYEQYF
CDR3 DNA: TGTGCCAGCAGTTACTCGATCCTAGGGGCCTACGAGCAGTACTTC

D gene: .
clone size: .
J gene: TRBJ2-3
V gene: TRBV19
CDR3 protein: CASSIDGATDTQYF
CDR3 DNA: TGTGCCAGTAGTATAGATGGAGCGACAGATACGCAGTATTTT

D gene: .
clone size: .
J gene: TRBJ2-3
V gene: TRBV6-4
CDR3 protein: CASSEEGGGTDTQYF
CDR3 DNA: TGTGCCAGCAGTGAGGAGGGCGGGGGCACAGATACGCAGTATTTT

D gene: TRBD2
clone size: .
J gene: TRBJ2-7
V gene: TRBV9
CDR3 protein: CASSVEGAGPYEQYF
CDR3 DNA: TGTGCCAGCAGCGTAGAGGGAGCGGGGCCCTACGAGCAGTACTTC

D gene: TRBD1
clone size: once
J gene: TRBJ1-5
V gene: TRBV4-2
CDR3 protein: CASSQADRGEGNQPQHF
CDR3 DNA: TGTGCCAGCAGCCAAGCGGACAGGGGTGAGGGCAATCAGCCCCAGCATTTT

D gene: .
clone size: once
J gene: TRBJ1-3
V gene: TRBV4-2
CDR3 protein: CASSQPKTGSGNTIYF
CDR3 DNA: TGTGCCAGCAGCCAGCCTAAAACAGGGTCCGGAAACACCATATATTTT

D gene: TRBD1
clone size: .
J gene: TRBJ2-7
V gene: TRBV5-1
CDR3 protein: CASSLGQGAYEQYF
CDR3 DNA: TGCGCCAGCAGCTTGGGACAGGGGGCTTACGAGCAGTACTTC

D gene: .
clone size: .
J gene: TRBJ2-5
V gene: TRBV19
CDR3 protein: CASSISHSSQETQYF
CDR3 DNA: TGTGCCAGTAGTATTTCGCACAGTAGCCAAGAGACCCAGTACTTC

D gene: TRBD1
clone size: .
J gene: TRBJ1-4
V gene: TRBV11-1
CDR3 protein: CASSPRDRLNEKLFF
CDR3 DNA: TGTGCCAGCAGCCCTAGGGACAGACTGAATGAAAAACTGTTTTTT

D gene: .
clone size: .
J gene: TRBJ2-3
V gene: TRBV2
CDR3 protein: CASRRGGGGTDTQYF
CDR3 DNA: TGCGCCAGCCGCAGGGGGGGAGGCGGCACAGATACGCAGTATTTT

D gene: .
clone size: .
J gene: TRBJ1-5
V gene: TRBV5-6
CDR3 protein: CASSLGGLGNQPQHF
CDR3 DNA: TGTGCCAGCAGCTTGGGAGGGTTGGGGAATCAGCCCCAGCATTTT

D gene: .
clone size: .
J gene: TRBJ1-2
V gene: TRBV15
CDR3 protein: CATSRDWAGDGYTF
CDR3 DNA: TGTGCCACCAGCAGAGATTGGGCGGGAGACGGCTACACCTTC

D gene: .
clone size: .
J gene: TRBJ2-7
V gene: TRBV9
CDR3 protein: CASSVTSQGYEQYF
CDR3 DNA: TGTGCCAGCAGCGTAACCTCCCAGGGTTACGAGCAGTACTTC

D gene: TRBD1
clone size: .
J gene: TRBJ2-7
V gene: TRBV6-5
CDR3 protein: CASSARDRAYEQYF
CDR3 DNA: TGTGCCAGCAGTGCCCGGGACAGGGCTTACGAGCAGTACTTC

D gene: TRBD1
clone size: .
J gene: TRBJ1-2
V gene: TRBV7-8
CDR3 protein: CASSLARTGGAGYTF
CDR3 DNA: TGTGCCAGCAGCTTAGCGCGGACAGGGGGCGCAGGCTACACCTTC

D gene: .
clone size: .
J gene: TRBJ2-1
V gene: TRBV6-5
CDR3 protein: CASSYSMGGEQFF
CDR3 DNA: TGTGCCAGCAGTTACTCCATGGGGGGTGAGCAGTTCTTC

D gene: .
clone size: .
J gene: TRBJ2-5
V gene: TRBV27
CDR3 protein: CASRSRQASQETQYF
CDR3 DNA: TGTGCCAGCAGATCCCGACAGGCTTCCCAAGAGACCCAGTACTTC

D gene: .
clone size: .
J gene: TRBJ1-2
V gene: TRBV29-1
CDR3 protein: CSVERTGNYGYTF
CDR3 DNA: TGCAGCGTTGAGAGAACAGGGAACTATGGCTACACCTTC

D gene: TRBD1
clone size: .
J gene: TRBJ2-7
V gene: TRBV7-9
CDR3 protein: CASSPGQGAYEQYF
CDR3 DNA: TGTGCCAGCAGCCCGGGACAGGGGGCCTACGAGCAGTACTTC

D gene: .
clone size: .
J gene: TRBJ1-2
V gene: TRBV19
CDR3 protein: CASSYGHNYGYTF
CDR3 DNA: TGTGCCAGTAGTTATGGTCACAACTATGGCTACACCTTC

D gene: TRBD2
clone size: .
J gene: TRBJ2-3
V gene: TRBV7-8
CDR3 protein: CASSLDGLAVTDTQYF
CDR3 DNA: TGTGCCAGCAGCTTAGATGGACTAGCAGTCACAGATACGCAGTATTTT

D gene: TRBD1
clone size: .
J gene: TRBJ1-2
V gene: TRBV5-1
CDR3 protein: CASSSSGTGDYGYTF
CDR3 DNA: TGCGCCAGCAGCTCCTCCGGGACAGGCGACTATGGCTACACCTTC

D gene: TRBD1
clone size: .
J gene: TRBJ2-5
V gene: TRBV29-1
CDR3 protein: CSVERRRPGQGVQETQYF
CDR3 DNA: TGCAGCGTTGAGCGCAGGCGTCCGGGACAGGGGGTTCAAGAGACCCAGTACTTC

D gene: .
clone size: .
J gene: TRBJ1-1
V gene: TRBV11-3
CDR3 protein: CASSLDNLGGGGAFF
CDR3 DNA: TGTGCCAGCAGCTTAGATAACCTCGGTGGGGGTGGAGCTTTCTTT

D gene: .
clone size: .
J gene: TRBJ2-5
V gene: TRBV20-1
CDR3 protein: CSAADSETQYF
CDR3 DNA: TGCAGTGCAGCGGACAGTGAGACCCAGTACTTC

D gene: .
clone size: .
J gene: TRBJ2-7
V gene: TRBV29-1
CDR3 protein: CSVEKASRGLYEQYF
CDR3 DNA: TGCAGCGTCGAAAAGGCTAGCCGGGGGCTCTACGAGCAGTACTTC

D gene: TRBD1
clone size: .
J gene: TRBJ2-7
V gene: TRBV4-1
CDR3 protein: CASSQERTGAYEQYF
CDR3 DNA: TGCGCCAGCAGCCAAGAGAGGACAGGAGCCTACGAGCAGTACTTC

D gene: TRBD1
clone size: medium-sized
J gene: TRBJ1-5
V gene: TRBV9
CDR3 protein: CASSLPAGTGDNQPQHF
CDR3 DNA: TGTGCCAGCAGTCTGCCGGCCGGGACAGGGGACAATCAGCCCCAGCATTTT

D gene: TRBD1
clone size: .
J gene: TRBJ2-3
V gene: TRBV7-9
CDR3 protein: CASSSLWTGGADTQYF
CDR3 DNA: TGTGCCAGCAGCTCCCTCTGGACAGGGGGCGCGGATACGCAGTATTTT

D gene: TRBD1
clone size: few
J gene: TRBJ1-2
V gene: TRBV7-3
CDR3 protein: CASSLTPTGVFLF
CDR3 DNA: TGTGCCAGCAGCTTAACCCCGACAGGGGTTTTCCTTTTC

D gene: .
clone size: .
J gene: TRBJ2-7
V gene: TRBV13
CDR3 protein: CASSSTSNEQYF
CDR3 DNA: TGTGCCAGCAGTTCCACTAGCAACGAGCAGTACTTC

D gene: .
clone size: .
J gene: TRBJ2-2
V gene: TRBV27
CDR3 protein: CASSSLNTGELFF
CDR3 DNA: TGTGCCAGCAGTTCCTTGAACACCGGGGAGCTGTTTTTT

D gene: .
clone size: .
J gene: TRBJ2-1
V gene: TRBV9
CDR3 protein: CASSVASSRGGYNEQFF
CDR3 DNA: TGTGCCAGCAGCGTAGCGTCTAGTAGGGGTGGGTACAATGAGCAGTTCTTC

D gene: TRBD1
clone size: few
J gene: TRBJ2-2
V gene: TRBV7-8
CDR3 protein: CASSLVGQDGGAPTGELFF
CDR3 DNA: TGTGCCAGCAGCTTAGTTGGACAGGATGGAGGAGCCCCCACCGGGGAGCTGTTTTTT

D gene: .
clone size: .
J gene: TRBJ2-3
V gene: TRBV7-3
CDR3 protein: CASSLTAHSTDTQYF
CDR3 DNA: TGTGCCAGCAGCTTAACGGCTCACAGCACAGATACGCAGTATTTT

D gene: .
clone size: .
J gene: TRBJ1-6
V gene: TRBV6-5
CDR3 protein: CASRGTGGSPLHF
CDR3 DNA: TGTGCCAGCAGGGGTACAGGCGGTTCACCCCTCCACTTT

D gene: .
clone size: .
J gene: TRBJ1-4
V gene: TRBV7-9
CDR3 protein: CASSSSGSTNEKLFF
CDR3 DNA: TGTGCCAGCAGCTCCTCCGGGTCGACTAATGAAAAACTGTTTTTT

D gene: .
clone size: .
J gene: TRBJ2-7
V gene: TRBV27
CDR3 protein: CASSYRPQAYEQYF
CDR3 DNA: TGTGCCAGCAGTTACCGTCCTCAAGCCTACGAGCAGTACTTC